A selection of T cell receptor beta chains follows, all from one sample in a study of T-cell reconstitution after alpha-beta-depleted transplantation in children. TCRdb passed the PCR reads through MiXCR, listing each CDR3 protein once. This repertoire shows 200,000 to 300,000 distinct CDR3 sequences, around 8% found once; its top ten account for just under 6.5%. This material consisted of PBMCs, mostly from graft donor cells, taken 180 days after TCRalphabeta/CD19-depleted stem cell transplant. These receptors were taken from a male patient younger than 18 who had a stem cell transplant for acute lymphoblastic leukemia, so the T cells may come from the graft donor. Each CDR3 is given with its conserved first and last residue. A D gene is named only where the DNA matches it firmly. The size field reads once, few or many counts, or a class when the clone is expanded.

CDR3aa	CDR3nt	v_gene	j_gene	abundance	d_gene
CASSPSQGATHVSYEQYF	TGTGCCAGCAGCCCTTCCCAGGGGGCTACCCACGTTAGCTACGAGCAGTACTTC	TRBV11-2	TRBJ2-7	few	TRBD1
CASSLAGGPEQYF	TGCGCCAGCAGCTTGGCGGGAGGGCCCGAGCAGTACTTC	TRBV5-1	TRBJ2-7	many	TRBD2
CASSPWRVDTQYF	TGTGCCAGCTCACCCTGGCGGGTAGATACGCAGTATTTT	TRBV18	TRBJ2-3	few	.
CASSSPEKTEAFF	TGTGCCAGCAGTTCGCCGGAGAAGACTGAAGCTTTCTTT	TRBV27	TRBJ1-1	many	.
CASSAGVGNSPLHF	TGTGCCAGCAGCGCAGGGGTCGGGAATTCACCCCTCCACTTT	TRBV27	TRBJ1-6	many	.
CASSFGLANTGELFF	TGTGCCAGCAGTTTCGGGCTAGCGAACACCGGGGAGCTGTTTTTT	TRBV12-3/TRBV12-4	TRBJ2-2	many	.
CASSLEAGRETQYF	TGCGCCAGCAGCTTGGAGGCGGGGAGAGAGACCCAGTACTTC	TRBV5-1	TRBJ2-5	many	.
CASSRIPRSNQPQHF	TGTGCCAGCAGCAGGATTCCGAGGAGCAATCAGCCCCAGCATTTT	TRBV2	TRBJ1-5	many	.
CSASPLAGAPEKTQYF	TGCAGTGCTAGCCCCCTAGCGGGGGCCCCCGAGAAAACGCAGTATTTT	TRBV20-1	TRBJ2-3	many	TRBD2
CASSGSQGNTEAFF	TGTGCCAGCTCCGGGTCTCAGGGAAACACTGAAGCTTTCTTT	TRBV6-5	TRBJ1-1	many	.
CRTQSAGGSYGYTF	TGCAGGACCCAATCCGCGGGCGGGAGCTATGGCTACACCTTC	TRBV20-1	TRBJ1-2	many	.
CSVLHSYNEQFF	TGCAGCGTTCTACACTCCTACAATGAGCAGTTCTTC	TRBV29-1	TRBJ2-1	many	.
CASSHPQTGTSYRIQETQYF	TGTGCCAGCTCACATCCTCAGACAGGGACTAGCTACAGGATCCAAGAGACCCAGTACTTC	TRBV18	TRBJ2-5	many	TRBD2
CASSRTGASQETQYF	TGCGCCAGCAGCAGGACAGGGGCGAGCCAAGAGACCCAGTACTTC	TRBV5-1	TRBJ2-5	many	TRBD1
CASSLVGGGSNQPQHF	TGTGCCAGCAGCTTAGTCGGGGGTGGCAGCAATCAGCCCCAGCATTTT	TRBV7-9	TRBJ1-5	many	.
CASGPEDTQYF	TGTGCCAGCGGCCCTGAAGATACGCAGTATTTT	TRBV12-3/TRBV12-4	TRBJ2-3	many	.
CASSFERENRNEQFF	TGTGCCAGCAGCTTTGAGCGGGAGAACCGCAATGAGCAGTTCTTC	TRBV5-6	TRBJ2-1	many	TRBD2
CASSHANEQYF	TGCGCCAGCAGCCACGCGAACGAGCAGTACTTC	TRBV4-1	TRBJ2-7	many	.
CSAREAVVFHEQYF	TGCAGTGCTAGAGAAGCGGTGGTATTCCACGAGCAGTACTTC	TRBV20-1	TRBJ2-7	once	.
CASSLMGGATDTQYF	TGCGCCAGCAGCTTGATGGGGGGCGCCACAGATACGCAGTATTTT	TRBV5-1	TRBJ2-3	many	.
CASSLMRGDEQFF	TGTGCCAGCAGCTTAATGAGGGGCGATGAGCAGTTCTTC	TRBV7-3	TRBJ2-1	many	.
CASSTGGLGYTF	TGTGCCAGCTCCACGGGGGGGCTTGGCTACACCTTC	TRBV7-2	TRBJ1-2	many	.
CASRNSGTTLYSPLHF	TGTGCCAGCAGAAATTCCGGGACTACACTATATTCACCCCTCCACTTT	TRBV7-2	TRBJ1-6	many	.
CASSLLGGETDTQYF	TGTGCCAGCAGTTTATTGGGGGGTGAGACAGATACGCAGTATTTT	TRBV12-3/TRBV12-4	TRBJ2-3	many	.
CASSEWLLGGPTDTQYF	TGTGCCAGCAGTGAATGGCTCCTGGGGGGGCCCACAGATACGCAGTATTTT	TRBV6-1	TRBJ2-3	many	.
CASSLGRSRNTEAFF	TGTGCCAGCAGCTTAGGACGCTCCCGTAACACTGAAGCTTTCTTT	TRBV7-3	TRBJ1-1	many	.
CSAREVQEAFF	TGCAGTGCCCGAGAGGTCCAGGAAGCTTTCTTT	TRBV20-1	TRBJ1-1	many	.
CASSQTGTGELFF	TGCGCCAGCAGCCAGACAGGGACCGGGGAGCTGTTTTTT	TRBV5-1	TRBJ2-2	many	TRBD1